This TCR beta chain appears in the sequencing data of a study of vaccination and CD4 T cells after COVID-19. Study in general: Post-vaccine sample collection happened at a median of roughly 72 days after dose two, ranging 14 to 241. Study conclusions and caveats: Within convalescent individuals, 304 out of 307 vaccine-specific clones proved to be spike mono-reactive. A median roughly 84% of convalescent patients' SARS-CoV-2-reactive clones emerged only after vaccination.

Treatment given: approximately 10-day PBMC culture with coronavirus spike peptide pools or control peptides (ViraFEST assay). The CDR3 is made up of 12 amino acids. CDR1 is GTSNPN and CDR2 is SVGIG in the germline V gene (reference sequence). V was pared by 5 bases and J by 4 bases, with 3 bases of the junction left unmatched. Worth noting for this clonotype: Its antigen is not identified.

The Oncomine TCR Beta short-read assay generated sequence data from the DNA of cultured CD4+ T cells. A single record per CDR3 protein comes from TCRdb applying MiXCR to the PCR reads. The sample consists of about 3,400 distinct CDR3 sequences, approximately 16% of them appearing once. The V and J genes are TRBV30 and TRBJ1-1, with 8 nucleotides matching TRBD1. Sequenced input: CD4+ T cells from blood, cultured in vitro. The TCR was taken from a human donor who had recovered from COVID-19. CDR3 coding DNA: TGTGCCTGGGGACAGGGCAGCACTGAAGCTTTCTTT. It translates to CAWGQGSTEAFF.